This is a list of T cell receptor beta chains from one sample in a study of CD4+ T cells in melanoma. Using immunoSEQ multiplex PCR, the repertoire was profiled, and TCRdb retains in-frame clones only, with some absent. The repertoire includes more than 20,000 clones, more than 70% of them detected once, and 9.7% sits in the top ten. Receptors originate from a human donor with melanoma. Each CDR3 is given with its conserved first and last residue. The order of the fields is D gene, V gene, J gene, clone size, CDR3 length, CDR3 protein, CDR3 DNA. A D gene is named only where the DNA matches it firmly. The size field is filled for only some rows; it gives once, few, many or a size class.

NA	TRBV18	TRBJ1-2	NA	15	CASSPDRLGIYGYTF	TGTGCCAGCTCTCCCGACAGATTGGGTATCTATGGCTACACCTTC
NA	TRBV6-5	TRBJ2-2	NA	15	CASRWGQTNTGELFF	TGTGCCAGCAGATGGGGCCAGACGAACACCGGGGAGCTGTTTTTT
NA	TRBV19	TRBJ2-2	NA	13	CAMADRNTGELFF	TGTGCCATGGCAGATCGGAACACCGGGGAGCTGTTTTTT
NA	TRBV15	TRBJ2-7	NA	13	CATSTDLSYEQYF	TGTGCCACCAGCACTGACCTTAGCTACGAGCAGTACTTC
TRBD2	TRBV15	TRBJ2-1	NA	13	CATSRDIAGEQFF	TGTGCCACCAGCAGAGATATAGCGGGTGAGCAGTTCTTC
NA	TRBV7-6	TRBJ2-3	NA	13	CASSPLRGDAQYF	TGTGCCAGCAGCCCTCTTCGGGGTGATGCGCAGTATTTT
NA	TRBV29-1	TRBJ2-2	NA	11	CSGFRAGELFF	TGCAGCGGTTTCCGGGCTGGGGAGCTGTTTTTT
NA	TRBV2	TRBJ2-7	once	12	CASSVIGGEQYF	TGTGCCAGCAGTGTAATCGGCGGCGAGCAGTACTTC
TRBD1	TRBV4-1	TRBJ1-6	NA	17	CASSQTADRGRESPLHF	TGCGCCAGCAGCCAAACAGCGGACAGGGGGCGAGAATCACCCCTCCACTTT
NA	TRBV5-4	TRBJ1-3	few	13	CASSDRTGNTIYF	TGTGCCAGCAGCGACAGGACTGGAAACACCATATATTTT
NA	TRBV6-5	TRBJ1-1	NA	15	CASSGRGERNTEAFF	TGTGCCAGCAGCGGGCGGGGGGAAAGGAACACTGAAGCTTTCTTT
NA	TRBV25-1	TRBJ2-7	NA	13	CASSESPSYEQYF	TGTGCCAGCAGTGAATCCCCCTCCTACGAGCAGTACTTC
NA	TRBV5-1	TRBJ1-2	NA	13	CASSLQGTDGYTF	TGCGCCAGCAGCTTACAAGGGACGGATGGCTACACCTTC
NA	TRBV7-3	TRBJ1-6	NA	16	CASSLTSLGGGSPLHF	TGTGCCAGCAGCTTAACTTCTCTGGGGGGCGGTTCACCCCTCCACTTT
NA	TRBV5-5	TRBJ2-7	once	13	CASSQAPTYEQYF	TGTGCCAGCAGCCAAGCTCCGACCTACGAGCAGTACTTC
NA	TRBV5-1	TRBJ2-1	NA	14	CASSLLMDYNEQFF	TGCGCCAGCAGCTTACTCATGGACTACAATGAGCAGTTCTTC
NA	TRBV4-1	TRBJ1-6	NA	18	CASSQVTAQISYNSPLHF	TGCGCCAGCAGCCAAGTAACAGCTCAGATCTCCTATAATTCACCCCTCCACTTT
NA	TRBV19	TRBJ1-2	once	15	CASRRQPSAVGGYTF	TGTGCCAGTAGACGGCAACCGTCCGCCGTCGGAGGCTACACCTTC
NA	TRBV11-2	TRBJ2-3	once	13	CASSLQGSDTQYF	TGTGCCAGCAGCCTTCAGGGGTCGGATACGCAGTATTTT
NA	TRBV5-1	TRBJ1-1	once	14	CASSLGSGNTEAFF	TGCGCCAGCAGCTTGGGGTCCGGGAACACTGAAGCTTTCTTT